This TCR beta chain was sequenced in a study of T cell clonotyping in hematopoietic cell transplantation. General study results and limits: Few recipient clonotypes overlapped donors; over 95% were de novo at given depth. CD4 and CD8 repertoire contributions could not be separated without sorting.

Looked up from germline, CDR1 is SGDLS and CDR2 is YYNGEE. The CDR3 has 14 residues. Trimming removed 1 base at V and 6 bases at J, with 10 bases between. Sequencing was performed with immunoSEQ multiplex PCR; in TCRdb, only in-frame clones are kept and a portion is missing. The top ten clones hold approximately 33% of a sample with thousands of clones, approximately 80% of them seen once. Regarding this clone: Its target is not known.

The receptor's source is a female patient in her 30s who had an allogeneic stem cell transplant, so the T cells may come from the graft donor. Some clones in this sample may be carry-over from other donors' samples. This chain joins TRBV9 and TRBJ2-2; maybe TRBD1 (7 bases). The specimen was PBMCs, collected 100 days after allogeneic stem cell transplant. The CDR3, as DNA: TGTGCCAGCAGCGTACAGGGGGGATCCGGGGAGCTGTTTTTT. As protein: CASSVQGGSGELFF.